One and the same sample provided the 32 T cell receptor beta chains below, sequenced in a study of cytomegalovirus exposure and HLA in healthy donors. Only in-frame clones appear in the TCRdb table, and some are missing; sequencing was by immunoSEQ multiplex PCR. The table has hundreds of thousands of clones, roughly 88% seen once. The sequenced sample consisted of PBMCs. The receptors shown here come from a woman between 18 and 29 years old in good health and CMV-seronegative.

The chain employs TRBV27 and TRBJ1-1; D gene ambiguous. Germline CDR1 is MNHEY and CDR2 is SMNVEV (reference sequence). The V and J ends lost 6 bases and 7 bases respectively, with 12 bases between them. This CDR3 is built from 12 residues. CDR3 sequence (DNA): TGTGCCAGCAGCCCTTCGGGGTATGAAGCTTTCTTT. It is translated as CASSPSGYEAFF.

CDR3 sequence reads: CASSIYRVNQPQHF. In DNA form, the CDR3 reads TGTGCCAGTAGTATTTACAGGGTGAATCAGCCCCAGCATTTT. V usage is TRBV19 and J usage is TRBJ1-5; tentatively, D is TRBD1 (6 bases). Germline V gene data show CDR1 as LNHDA and CDR2 as SQIVND (reference sequence). The CDR3 length is 14 residues. Trimming took 3 bases from V and 4 from J, leaving 10 bases between them.

DNA of the CDR3: TGTGCCAGCAGTGATTCTCTAGGAAGCACAGATACGCAGTATTTT. It is translated as CASSDSLGSTDTQYF. This chain connects TRBV6-1 to TRBJ2-3, with unresolved D. Germline-derived CDR1 and CDR2 are MNHNS and SASEGT. This CDR3 spans 15 amino acids. V shed 3 bases and J shed 0 bases, with 10 bases lying between them.

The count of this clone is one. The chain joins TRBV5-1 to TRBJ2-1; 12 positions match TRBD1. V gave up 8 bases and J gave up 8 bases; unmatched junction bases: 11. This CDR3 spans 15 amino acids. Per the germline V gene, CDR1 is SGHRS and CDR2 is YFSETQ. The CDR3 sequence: CASKPGQGARDEQFF. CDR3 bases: TGCGCCAGTAAGCCGGGACAGGGGGCGCGGGATGAGCAGTTCTTC.

The CDR3 sequence: CATNGGASYEQYF. CDR3 DNA: TGTGCCACCAACGGGGGGGCTTCCTACGAGCAGTACTTC. The rearrangement links TRBV28 to TRBJ2-7, with 8 bases lining up with TRBD2. The V and J ends lost 10 bases and 1 base, in that order; junction bases with no gene match: 6. The CDR3 totals 13 residues. Germline CDR1 reads MDHEN; CDR2 reads SYDVKM.

The CDR3 DNA follows: TGTGCCAGCAGTGAAGAAGCGGGGGGGCTCTCCGGGGAGCTGTTTTTT. Translation gives CASSEEAGGLSGELFF. V is TRBV2 and J is TRBJ2-2; 10 bases map to TRBD2. The V gene end was trimmed by 1 base and the J gene end by 6 bases; junction bases not matched to a gene: 5. This CDR3 has 16 residues. CDR1 and CDR2 from the germline V gene are SNHLY and FYNNEI. The full variable domain, rest sourced from reference TRBV2 and TRBJ2-2, is EPEVTQTPSHQVTQMGQEVILRCVPISNHLYFYWYRQILGQKVEFLVSFYNNEISEKSEIFDDQFSVERPDGSNFTLKIRSTKLEDSAMYFCASSEEAGGLSGELFFGEGSRLTVL.

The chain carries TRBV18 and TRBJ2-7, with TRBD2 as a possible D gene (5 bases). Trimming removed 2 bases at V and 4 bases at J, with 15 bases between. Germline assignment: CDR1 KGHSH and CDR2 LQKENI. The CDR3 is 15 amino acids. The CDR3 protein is CASSPDPSRVYEQYF. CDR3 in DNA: TGTGCCAGCTCACCAGACCCGTCGAGGGTTTACGAGCAGTACTTC.

The CDR3 spells CASSGGRDITYEQYF. In nucleotides, the CDR3 is TGTGCCAGCAGTGGAGGTCGGGACATAACCTACGAGCAGTACTTC. This chain connects TRBV6-1 to TRBJ2-7; perhaps TRBD1 as D (6 bases). CDR1 MNHNS and CDR2 SASEGT come from the germline V gene. V lost 4 bases and J lost 2, with 15 bases in between. The CDR3 runs to 15 residues.

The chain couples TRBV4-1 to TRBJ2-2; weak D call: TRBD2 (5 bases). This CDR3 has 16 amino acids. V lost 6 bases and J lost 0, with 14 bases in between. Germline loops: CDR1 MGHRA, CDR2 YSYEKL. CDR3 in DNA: TGCGCCAGCAGTCGGACCCGAGGGTCGAACACCGGGGAGCTGTTTTTT. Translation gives CASSRTRGSNTGELFF.

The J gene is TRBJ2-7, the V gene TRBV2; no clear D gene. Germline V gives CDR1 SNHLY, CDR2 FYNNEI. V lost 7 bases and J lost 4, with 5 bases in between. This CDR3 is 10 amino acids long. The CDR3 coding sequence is TGTGCCAGCAAACAGTACGAGCAGTACTTC. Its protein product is CASKQYEQYF.

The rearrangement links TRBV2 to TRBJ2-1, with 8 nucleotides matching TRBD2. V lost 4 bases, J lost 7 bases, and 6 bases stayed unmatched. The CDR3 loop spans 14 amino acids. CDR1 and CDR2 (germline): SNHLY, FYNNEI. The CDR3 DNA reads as TGTGCCAGCAGTGGGGGGACTAGGGCAAATGAGCAGTTCTTC. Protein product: CASSGGTRANEQFF.

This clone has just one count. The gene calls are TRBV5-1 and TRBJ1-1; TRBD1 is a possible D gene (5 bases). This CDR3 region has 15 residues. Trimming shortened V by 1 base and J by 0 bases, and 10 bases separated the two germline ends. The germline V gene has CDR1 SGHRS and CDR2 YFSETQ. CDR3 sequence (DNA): TGCGCCAGCAGCTTGTCTCAGGGAATGAACACTGAAGCTTTCTTT. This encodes CASSLSQGMNTEAFF.

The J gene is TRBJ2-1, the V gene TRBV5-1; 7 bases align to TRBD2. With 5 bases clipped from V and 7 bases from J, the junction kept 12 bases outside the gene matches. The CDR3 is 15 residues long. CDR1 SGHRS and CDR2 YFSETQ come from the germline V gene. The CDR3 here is CASRFSGEGRNEQFF. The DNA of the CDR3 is TGCGCCAGCAGGTTTTCGGGGGAGGGCCGGAATGAGCAGTTCTTC.

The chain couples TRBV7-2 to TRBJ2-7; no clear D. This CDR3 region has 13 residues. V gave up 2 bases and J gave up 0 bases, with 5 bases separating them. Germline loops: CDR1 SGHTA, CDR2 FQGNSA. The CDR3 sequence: CASSLQASYEQYF. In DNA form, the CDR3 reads TGTGCCAGCAGCTTACAGGCCTCCTACGAGCAGTACTTC.

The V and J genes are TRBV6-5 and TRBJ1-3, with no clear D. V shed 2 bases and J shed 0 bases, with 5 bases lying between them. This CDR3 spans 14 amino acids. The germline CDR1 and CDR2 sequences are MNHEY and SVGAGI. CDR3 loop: CASSYEASGNTIYF. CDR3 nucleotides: TGTGCCAGCAGTTACGAGGCCTCTGGAAACACCATATATTTT.

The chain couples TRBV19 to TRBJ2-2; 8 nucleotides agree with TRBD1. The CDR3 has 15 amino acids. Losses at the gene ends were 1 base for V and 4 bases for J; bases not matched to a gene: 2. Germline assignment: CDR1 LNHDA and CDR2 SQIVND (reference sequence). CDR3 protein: CASSIAGGSTGELFF. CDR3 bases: TGTGCCAGTAGTATAGCAGGGGGCAGCACCGGGGAGCTGTTTTTT.

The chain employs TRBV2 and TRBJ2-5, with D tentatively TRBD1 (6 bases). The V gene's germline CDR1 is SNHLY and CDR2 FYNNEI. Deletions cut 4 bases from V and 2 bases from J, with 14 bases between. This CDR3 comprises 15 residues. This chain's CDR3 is CASSGDTSRQETQYF. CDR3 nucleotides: TGTGCCAGCAGTGGGGACACCTCGAGGCAAGAGACCCAGTACTTC.

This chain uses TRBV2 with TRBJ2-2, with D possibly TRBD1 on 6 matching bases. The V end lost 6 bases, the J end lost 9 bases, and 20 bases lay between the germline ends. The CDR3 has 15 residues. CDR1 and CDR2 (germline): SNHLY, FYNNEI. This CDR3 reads CASRTQDSSDRELFF. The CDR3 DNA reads TGTGCCAGCAGGACCCAGGACAGTTCCGACCGGGAGCTGTTTTTT.

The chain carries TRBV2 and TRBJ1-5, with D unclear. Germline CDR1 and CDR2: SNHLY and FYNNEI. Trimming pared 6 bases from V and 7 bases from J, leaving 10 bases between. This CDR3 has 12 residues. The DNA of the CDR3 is TGTGCCAGCAGCACCGGGAGACAGCCCCAGCATTTT. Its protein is CASSTGRQPQHF.

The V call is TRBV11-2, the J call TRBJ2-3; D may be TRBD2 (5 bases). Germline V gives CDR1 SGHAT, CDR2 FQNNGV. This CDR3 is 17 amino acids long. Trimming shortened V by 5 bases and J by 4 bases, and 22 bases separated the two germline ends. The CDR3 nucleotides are TGTGCCAGCAGCAGTAAGAGGAGGTCCTCGACTCCAGATACGCAGTATTTT. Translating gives CASSSKRRSSTPDTQYF.

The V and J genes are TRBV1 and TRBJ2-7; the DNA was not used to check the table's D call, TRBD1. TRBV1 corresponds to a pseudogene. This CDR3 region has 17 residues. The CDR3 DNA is TGCACCAGCAGCCAAGCCCAAGACAGGGACCTCTCCTACGAGCAGTACTTC. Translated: CTSSQAQDRDLSYEQYF.

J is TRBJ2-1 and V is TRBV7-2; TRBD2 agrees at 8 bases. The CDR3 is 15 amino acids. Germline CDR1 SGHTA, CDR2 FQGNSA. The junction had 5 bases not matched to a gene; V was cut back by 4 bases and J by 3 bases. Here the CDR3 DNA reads TGTGCCAGCAGCTCGACTAGCGAGTACTACAATGAGCAGTTCTTC. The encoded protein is CASSSTSEYYNEQFF.

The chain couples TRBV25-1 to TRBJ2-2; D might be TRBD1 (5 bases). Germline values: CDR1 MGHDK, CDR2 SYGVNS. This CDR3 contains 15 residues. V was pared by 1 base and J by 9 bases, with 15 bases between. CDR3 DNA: TGTGCCAGCAGTGAATTACAGGCTCCGGTTTGGGAGCTGTTTTTT. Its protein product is CASSELQAPVWELFF.

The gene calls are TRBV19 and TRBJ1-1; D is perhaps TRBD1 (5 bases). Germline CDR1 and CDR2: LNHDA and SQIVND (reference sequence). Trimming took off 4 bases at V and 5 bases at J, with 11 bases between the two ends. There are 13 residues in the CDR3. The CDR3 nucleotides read TGTGCCAGTAGTAATCGGGACTGGACTGAAGCTTTCTTT. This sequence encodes CASSNRDWTEAFF.

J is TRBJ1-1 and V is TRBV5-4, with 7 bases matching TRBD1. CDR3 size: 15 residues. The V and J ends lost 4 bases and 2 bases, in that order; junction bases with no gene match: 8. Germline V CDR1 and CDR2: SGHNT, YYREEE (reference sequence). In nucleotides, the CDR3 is TGTGCCAGCAGCCGAGACTACAGGGGTAACACTGAAGCTTTCTTT. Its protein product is CASSRDYRGNTEAFF.

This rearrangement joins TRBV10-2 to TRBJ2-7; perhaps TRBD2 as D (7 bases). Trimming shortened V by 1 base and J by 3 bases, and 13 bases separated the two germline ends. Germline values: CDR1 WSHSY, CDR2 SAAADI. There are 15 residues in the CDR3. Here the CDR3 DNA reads TGCGCCAGCAGTGAGTTGAGGCGGGGGCTCTACGAGCAGTACTTC. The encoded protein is CASSELRRGLYEQYF.

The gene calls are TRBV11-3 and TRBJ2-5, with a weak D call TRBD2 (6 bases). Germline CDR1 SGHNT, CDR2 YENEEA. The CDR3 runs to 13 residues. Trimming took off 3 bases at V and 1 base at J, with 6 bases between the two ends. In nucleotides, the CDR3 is TGTGCCAGCAGCTTGGGACTCCAAGAGACCCAGTACTTC. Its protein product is CASSLGLQETQYF.

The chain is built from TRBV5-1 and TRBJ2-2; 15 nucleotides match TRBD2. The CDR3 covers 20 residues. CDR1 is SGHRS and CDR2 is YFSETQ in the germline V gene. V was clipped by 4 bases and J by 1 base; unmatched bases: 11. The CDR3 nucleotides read TGCGCCAGCAGCCGATTGGGGACTAGCGGGAGGTTGGGGAACACCGGGGAGCTGTTTTTT. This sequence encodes CASSRLGTSGRLGNTGELFF.

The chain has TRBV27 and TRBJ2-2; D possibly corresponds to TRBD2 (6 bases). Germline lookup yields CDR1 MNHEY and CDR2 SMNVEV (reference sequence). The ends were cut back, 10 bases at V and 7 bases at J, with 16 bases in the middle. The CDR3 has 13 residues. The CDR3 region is CATSIRGSGELFF. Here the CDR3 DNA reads TGTGCCACCAGCATTCGGGGGAGCGGGGAGCTGTTTTTT.

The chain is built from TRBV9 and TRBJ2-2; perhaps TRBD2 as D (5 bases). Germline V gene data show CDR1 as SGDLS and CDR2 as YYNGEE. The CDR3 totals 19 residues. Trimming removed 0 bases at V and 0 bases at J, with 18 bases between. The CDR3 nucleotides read TGTGCCAGCAGCGTAGGGTCCGGGATACGAGTCGCGAACACCGGGGAGCTGTTTTTT. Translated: CASSVGSGIRVANTGELFF.

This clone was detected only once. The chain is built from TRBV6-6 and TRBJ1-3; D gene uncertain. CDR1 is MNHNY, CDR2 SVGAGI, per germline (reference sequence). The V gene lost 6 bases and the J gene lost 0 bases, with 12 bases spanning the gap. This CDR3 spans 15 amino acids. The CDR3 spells CASSPPGSSGNTIYF. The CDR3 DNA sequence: TGTGCCAGCAGCCCACCGGGGAGCTCTGGAAACACCATATATTTT.

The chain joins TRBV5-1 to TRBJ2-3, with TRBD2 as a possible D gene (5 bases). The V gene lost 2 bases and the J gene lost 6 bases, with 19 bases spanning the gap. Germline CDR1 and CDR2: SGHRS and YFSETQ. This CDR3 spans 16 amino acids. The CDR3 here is CASSFNFGVAGDTQYF. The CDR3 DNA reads TGCGCCAGCAGCTTTAATTTCGGGGTGGCCGGTGATACGCAGTATTTT.